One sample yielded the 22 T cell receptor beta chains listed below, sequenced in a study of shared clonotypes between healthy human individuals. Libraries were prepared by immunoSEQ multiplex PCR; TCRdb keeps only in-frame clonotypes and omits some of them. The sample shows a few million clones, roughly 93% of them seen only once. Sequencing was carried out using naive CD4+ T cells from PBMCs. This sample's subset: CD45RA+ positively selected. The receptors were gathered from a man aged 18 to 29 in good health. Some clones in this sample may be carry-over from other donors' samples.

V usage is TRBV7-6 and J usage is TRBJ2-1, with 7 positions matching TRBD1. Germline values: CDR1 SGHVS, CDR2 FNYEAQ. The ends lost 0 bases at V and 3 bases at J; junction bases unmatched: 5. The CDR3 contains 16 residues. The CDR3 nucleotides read TGTGCCAGCAGCTTAGCGGCCTGGGACAGCTACAATGAGCAGTTCTTC. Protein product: CASSLAAWDSYNEQFF.

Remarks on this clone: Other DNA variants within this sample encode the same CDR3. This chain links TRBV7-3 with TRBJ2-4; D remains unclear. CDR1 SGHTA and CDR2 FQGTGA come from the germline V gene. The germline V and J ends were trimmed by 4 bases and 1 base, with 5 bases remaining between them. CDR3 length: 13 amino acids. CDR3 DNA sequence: TGTGCCAGCAGCTCCGGTGCCAAAAACATTCAGTACTTC. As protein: CASSSGAKNIQYF. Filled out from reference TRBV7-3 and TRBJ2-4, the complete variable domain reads GAGVSQTPSNKVTEKGKYVELRCDPISGHTALYWYRQSLGQGPEFLIYFQGTGAADDSGLPNDRFFAVRPEGSVSTLKIQRTERGDSAVYLCASSSGAKNIQYFGAGTRLSVL.

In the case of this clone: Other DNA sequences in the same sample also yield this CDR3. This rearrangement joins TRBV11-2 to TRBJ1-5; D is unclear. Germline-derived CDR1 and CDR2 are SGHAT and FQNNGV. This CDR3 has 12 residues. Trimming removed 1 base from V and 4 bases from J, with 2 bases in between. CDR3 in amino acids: CASSLVNQPQHF. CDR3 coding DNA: TGTGCCAGCAGCTTAGTAAATCAGCCCCAGCATTTT.

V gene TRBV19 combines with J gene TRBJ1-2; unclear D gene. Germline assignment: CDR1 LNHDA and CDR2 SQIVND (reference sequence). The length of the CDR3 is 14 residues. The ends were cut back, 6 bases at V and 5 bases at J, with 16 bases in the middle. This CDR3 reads CASSPTLGGYGYTF. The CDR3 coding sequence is TGTGCCAGTAGCCCGACCCTGGGTGGGTATGGCTACACCTTC. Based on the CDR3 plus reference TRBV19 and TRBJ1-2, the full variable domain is DGGITQSPKYLFRKEGQNVTLSCEQNLNHDAMYWYRQDPGQGLRLIYYSQIVNDFQKGDIAEGYSVSREKKESFPLTVTSAQKNPTAFYLCASSPTLGGYGYTFGSGTRLTVV.

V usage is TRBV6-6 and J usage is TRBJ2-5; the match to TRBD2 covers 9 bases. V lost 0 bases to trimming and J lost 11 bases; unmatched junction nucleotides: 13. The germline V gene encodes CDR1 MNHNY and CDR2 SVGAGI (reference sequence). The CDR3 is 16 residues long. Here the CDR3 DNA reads TGTGCCAGCAGTTACTCTACGGCGGGAGGGCCGGGTGAGCAGTACTTC. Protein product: CASSYSTAGGPGEQYF.

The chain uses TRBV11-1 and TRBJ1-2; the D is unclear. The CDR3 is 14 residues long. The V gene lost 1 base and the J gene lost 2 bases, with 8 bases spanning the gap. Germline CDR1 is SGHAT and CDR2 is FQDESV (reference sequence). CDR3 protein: CASSLGTINYGYTF. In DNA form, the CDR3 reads TGTGCCAGCAGCTTAGGGACCATCAACTATGGCTACACCTTC.

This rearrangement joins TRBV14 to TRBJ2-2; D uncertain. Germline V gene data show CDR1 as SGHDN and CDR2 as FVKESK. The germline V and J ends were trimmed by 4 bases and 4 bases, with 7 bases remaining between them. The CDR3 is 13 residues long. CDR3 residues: CASSLQPTGELFF. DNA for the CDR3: TGTGCCAGCAGCCTACAACCCACCGGGGAGCTGTTTTTT.

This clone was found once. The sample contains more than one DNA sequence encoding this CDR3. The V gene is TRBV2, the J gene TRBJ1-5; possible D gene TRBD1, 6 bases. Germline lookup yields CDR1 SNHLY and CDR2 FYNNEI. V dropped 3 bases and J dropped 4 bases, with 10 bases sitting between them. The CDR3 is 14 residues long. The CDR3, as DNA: TGTGCCAGCAGTGAGAGTACAGGGAATCAGCCCCAGCATTTT. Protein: CASSESTGNQPQHF.

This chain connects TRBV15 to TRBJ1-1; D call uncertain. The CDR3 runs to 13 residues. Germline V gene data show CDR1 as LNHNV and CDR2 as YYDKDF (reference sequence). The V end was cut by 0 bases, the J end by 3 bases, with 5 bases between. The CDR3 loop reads CATSRDLDTEAFF. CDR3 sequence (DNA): TGTGCCACCAGCAGAGATCTTGACACTGAAGCTTTCTTT.

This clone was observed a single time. The CDR3 sequence is CASSQGGLAGDTQYF. Written as DNA, the CDR3 is TGCGCCAGCAGCCAAGGCGGACTAGCGGGAGATACGCAGTATTTT. The V and J genes are TRBV4-3 and TRBJ2-3, with 11 bases aligning to TRBD2. The germline V gene has CDR1 LGHNA and CDR2 YSLEER. The trim removed 1 base at V and 5 bases at J, leaving 2 bases unmatched. This CDR3 has 15 residues.

CDR3 sequence (DNA): TGTGCCAGCAGTGAAGCGGGAGTTCTCGGCACAGATACGCAGTATTTT. This translates into CASSEAGVLGTDTQYF. The V call is TRBV6-1, the J call TRBJ2-3; the D gene is possibly TRBD2 (5 bases). Between the trimmed V and J ends, which lost 0 bases and 1 base, there was a span of 11 bases. The CDR3 has 16 amino acids. Germline loops: CDR1 MNHNS, CDR2 SASEGT.

CDR3 coding DNA: TGCGCCAGCAGCCAAGATCCGGGACAGGGCACCGAGCAGTACTTC. This translates into CASSQDPGQGTEQYF. The V call is TRBV4-1, the J call TRBJ2-7; 9 nucleotides align to TRBD1. Germline-derived CDR1 and CDR2 are MGHRA and YSYEKL. This CDR3 comprises 15 residues. V trimming: 0 bases; J trimming: 6 bases; junction bases outside the gene matches: 6.

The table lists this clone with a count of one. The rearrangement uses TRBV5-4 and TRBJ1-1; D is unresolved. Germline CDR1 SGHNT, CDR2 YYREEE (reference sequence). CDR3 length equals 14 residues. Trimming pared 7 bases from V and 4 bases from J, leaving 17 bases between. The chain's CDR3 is CASGRSGSSTEAFF. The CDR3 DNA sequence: TGTGCCAGCGGGCGGTCGGGATCGAGCACTGAAGCTTTCTTT.

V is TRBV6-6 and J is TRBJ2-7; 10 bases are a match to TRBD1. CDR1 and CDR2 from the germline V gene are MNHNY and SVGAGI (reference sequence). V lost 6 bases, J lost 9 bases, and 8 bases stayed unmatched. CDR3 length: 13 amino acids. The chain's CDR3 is CASSGDRGMGQYF. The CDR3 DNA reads TGTGCCAGCAGCGGGGACAGGGGAATGGGGCAGTACTTC.

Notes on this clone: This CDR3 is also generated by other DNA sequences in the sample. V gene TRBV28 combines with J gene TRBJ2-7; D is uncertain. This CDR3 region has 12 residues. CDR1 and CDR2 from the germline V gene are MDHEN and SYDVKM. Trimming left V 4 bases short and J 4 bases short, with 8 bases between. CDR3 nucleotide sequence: TGTGCCAGCAGTTCCCCCGCTTACGAGCAGTACTTC. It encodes CASSSPAYEQYF.

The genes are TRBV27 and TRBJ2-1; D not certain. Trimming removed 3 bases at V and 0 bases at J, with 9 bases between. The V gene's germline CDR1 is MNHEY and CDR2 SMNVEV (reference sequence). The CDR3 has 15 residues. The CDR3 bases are TGTGCCAGCAGTTTTGGTCCCAGCTCCTACAATGAGCAGTTCTTC. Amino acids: CASSFGPSSYNEQFF.

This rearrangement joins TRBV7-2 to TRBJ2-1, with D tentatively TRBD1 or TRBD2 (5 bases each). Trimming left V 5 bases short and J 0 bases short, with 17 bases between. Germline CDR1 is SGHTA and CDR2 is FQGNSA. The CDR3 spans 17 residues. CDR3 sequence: CASSLLRGGSSYNEQFF. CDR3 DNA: TGTGCCAGCAGCCTACTTCGGGGCGGCAGCTCCTACAATGAGCAGTTCTTC. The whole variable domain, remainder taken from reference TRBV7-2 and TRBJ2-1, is GAGVSQSPSNKVTEKGKDVELRCDPISGHTALYWYRQSLGQGLEFLIYFQGNSAPDKSGLPSDRFSAERTGGSVSTLTIQRTQQEDSAVYLCASSLLRGGSSYNEQFFGPGTRLTVL.

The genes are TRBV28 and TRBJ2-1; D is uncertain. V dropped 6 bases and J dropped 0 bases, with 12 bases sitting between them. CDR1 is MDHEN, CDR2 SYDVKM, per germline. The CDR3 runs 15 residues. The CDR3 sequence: CASRPRSFSYNEQFF. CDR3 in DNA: TGTGCCAGCAGGCCGAGGAGTTTCTCCTACAATGAGCAGTTCTTC. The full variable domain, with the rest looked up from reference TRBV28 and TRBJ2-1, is DVKVTQSSRYLVKRTGEKVFLECVQDMDHENMFWYRQDPGLGLRLIYFSYDVKMKEKGDIPEGYSVSREKKERFSLILESASTNQTSMYLCASRPRSFSYNEQFFGPGTRLTVL.

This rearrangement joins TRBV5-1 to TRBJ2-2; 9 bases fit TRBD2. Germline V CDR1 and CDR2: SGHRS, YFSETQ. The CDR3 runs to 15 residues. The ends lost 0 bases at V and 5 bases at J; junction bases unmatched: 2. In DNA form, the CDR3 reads TGCGCCAGCAGCTTGGTAGCGGGAGAAACCGGGGAGCTGTTTTTT. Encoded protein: CASSLVAGETGELFF.

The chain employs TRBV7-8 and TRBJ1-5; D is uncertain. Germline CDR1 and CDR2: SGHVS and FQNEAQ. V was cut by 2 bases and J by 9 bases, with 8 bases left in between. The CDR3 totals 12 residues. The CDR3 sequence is CASSLKLGPQHF. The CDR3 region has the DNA TGTGCCAGCAGCTTAAAGTTGGGGCCCCAGCATTTT.

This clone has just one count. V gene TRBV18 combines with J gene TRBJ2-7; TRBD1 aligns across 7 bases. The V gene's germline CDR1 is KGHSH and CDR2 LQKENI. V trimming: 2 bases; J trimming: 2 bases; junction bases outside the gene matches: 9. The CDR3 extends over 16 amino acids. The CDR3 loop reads CASSPNSGRGTYEQYF. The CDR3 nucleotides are TGTGCCAGCTCACCAAATTCAGGCAGGGGGACCTACGAGCAGTACTTC.

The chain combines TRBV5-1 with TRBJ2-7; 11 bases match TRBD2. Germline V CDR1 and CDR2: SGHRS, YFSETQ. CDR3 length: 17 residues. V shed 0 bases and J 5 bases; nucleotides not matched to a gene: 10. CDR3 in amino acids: CASSLETSGATVDEQYF. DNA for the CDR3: TGCGCCAGCAGCTTGGAGACTAGCGGGGCCACGGTCGACGAGCAGTACTTC. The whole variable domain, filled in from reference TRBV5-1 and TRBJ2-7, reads KAGVTQTPRYLIKTRGQQVTLSCSPISGHRSVSWYQQTPGQGLQFLFEYFSETQRNKGNFPGRFSGRQFSNSRSEMNVSTLELGDSALYLCASSLETSGATVDEQYFGPGTRLTVT.